A selection of T cell receptor beta chains follows, all from one sample in a study of shared clonotypes between healthy human individuals. Libraries were prepared by immunoSEQ multiplex PCR; TCRdb keeps only in-frame clonotypes and omits some of them. The repertoire includes over a million clones, approximately 80% of them detected once, and about 0.52% sits in the top ten. What was sequenced was memory CD4+ T cells from PBMCs. The receptors were gathered from a man aged 18-30 years in good health. Some clones in this sample may be carry-over from other donors' samples. Each CDR3 is given with its conserved first and last residue. Fields, in order: J gene, clone size, V gene, D gene, CDR3 protein, CDR3 DNA. The D gene is left open where the match is weak. Only some rows state a clone size, as once, few, many or a class for expanded clones.

TRBJ2-7,NA,TRBV27,NA,CASSGAGFGEQYF,TGTGCCAGCAGTGGGGCGGGATTCGGCGAGCAGTACTTC
TRBJ2-5,NA,TRBV5-4,NA,CASSPGGQQETQYF,TGTGCCAGCAGCCCCGGAGGGCAGCAAGAGACCCAGTACTTC
TRBJ1-5,NA,TRBV19,NA,CASSIRGADQPQHF,TGTGCCAGTAGTATACGGGGGGCCGATCAGCCCCAGCATTTT
TRBJ2-5,few,TRBV6-1,TRBD2,CASSEGSGRGVETQYF,TGTGCCAGCAGTGAAGGTAGCGGGAGGGGCGTAGAGACCCAGTACTTC
TRBJ2-3,NA,TRBV9,TRBD2,CASSLSGGGADTQYF,TGTGCCAGCAGCCTTAGCGGGGGGGGCGCAGATACGCAGTATTTT
TRBJ1-5,few,TRBV18,NA,CASSPGRTDNQPQHF,TGTGCCAGCTCACCCGGACGGACCGACAATCAGCCCCAGCATTTT
TRBJ1-4,NA,TRBV14,NA,CASSHFRGTAEKLFF,TGTGCCAGCAGCCATTTCAGGGGAACAGCTGAAAAACTGTTTTTT
TRBJ2-7,NA,TRBV2,NA,CASTGRTYEQYF,TGTGCCAGCACGGGCAGAACCTACGAGCAGTACTTC
TRBJ2-7,NA,TRBV29-1,TRBD2,CSVGLAGGEQYF,TGCAGCGTCGGACTAGCGGGAGGTGAGCAGTACTTC
TRBJ1-2,NA,TRBV11-2,NA,CASSLEPGTSRGYTF,TGTGCCAGCAGCTTAGAGCCGGGGACCTCTAGGGGCTACACCTTC